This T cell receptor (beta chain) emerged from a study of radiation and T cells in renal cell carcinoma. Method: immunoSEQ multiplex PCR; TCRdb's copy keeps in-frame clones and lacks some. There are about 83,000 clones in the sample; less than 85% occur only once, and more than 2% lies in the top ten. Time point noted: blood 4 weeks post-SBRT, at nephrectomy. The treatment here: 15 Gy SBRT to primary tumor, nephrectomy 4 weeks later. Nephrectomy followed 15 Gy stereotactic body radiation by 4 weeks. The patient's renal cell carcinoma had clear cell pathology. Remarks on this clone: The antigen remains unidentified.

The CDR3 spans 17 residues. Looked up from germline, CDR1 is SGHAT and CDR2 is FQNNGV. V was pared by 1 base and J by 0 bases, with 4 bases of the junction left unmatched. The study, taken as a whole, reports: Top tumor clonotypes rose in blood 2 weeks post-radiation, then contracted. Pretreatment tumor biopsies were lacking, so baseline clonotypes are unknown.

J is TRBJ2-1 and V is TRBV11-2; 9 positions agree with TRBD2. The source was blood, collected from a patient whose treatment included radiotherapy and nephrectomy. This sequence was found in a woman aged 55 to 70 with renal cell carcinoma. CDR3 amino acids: CASSLVQRGDSYNEQFF. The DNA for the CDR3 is TGTGCCAGCAGCTTAGTACAGCGGGGGGACTCCTACAATGAGCAGTTCTTC.